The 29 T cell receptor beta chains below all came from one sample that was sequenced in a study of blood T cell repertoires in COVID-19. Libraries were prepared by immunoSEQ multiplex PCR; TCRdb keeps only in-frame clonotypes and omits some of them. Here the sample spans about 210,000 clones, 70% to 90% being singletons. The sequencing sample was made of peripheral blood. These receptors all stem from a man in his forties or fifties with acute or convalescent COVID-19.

The CDR3 DNA sequence: TGTGCCAGCAGTAACAGGTACAATGAGCAGTTCTTC. This sequence encodes CASSNRYNEQFF. This chain uses TRBV6-5 with TRBJ2-1; the D gene is possibly TRBD1 (5 bases). The V gene's germline CDR1 is MNHEY and CDR2 SVGAGI. Trimming stripped 5 bases from V and 4 bases from J, with 6 bases between. The CDR3 spans 12 residues.

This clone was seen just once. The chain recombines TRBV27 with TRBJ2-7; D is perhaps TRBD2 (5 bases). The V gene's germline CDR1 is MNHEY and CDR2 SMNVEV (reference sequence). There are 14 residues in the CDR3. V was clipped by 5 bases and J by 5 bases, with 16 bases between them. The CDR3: CASSTRAPGNEQYF. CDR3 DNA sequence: TGTGCCAGCAGTACAAGGGCCCCGGGGAACGAGCAGTACTTC.

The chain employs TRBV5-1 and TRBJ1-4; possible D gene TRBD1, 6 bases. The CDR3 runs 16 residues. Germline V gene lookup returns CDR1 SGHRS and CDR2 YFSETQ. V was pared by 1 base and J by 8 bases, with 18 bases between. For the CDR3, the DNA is TGCGCCAGCAGCTTGCAACCGGGACAAGGGAGCGAAAAACTGTTTTTT. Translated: CASSLQPGQGSEKLFF.

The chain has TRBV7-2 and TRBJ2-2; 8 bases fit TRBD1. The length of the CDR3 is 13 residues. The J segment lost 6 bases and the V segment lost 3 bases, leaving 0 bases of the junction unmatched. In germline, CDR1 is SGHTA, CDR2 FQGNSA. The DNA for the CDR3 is TGTGCCAGCAGCTTGACAGGGGCCGGGGAGCTGTTTTTT. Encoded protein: CASSLTGAGELFF. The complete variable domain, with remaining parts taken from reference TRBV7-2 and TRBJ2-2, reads GAGVSQSPSNKVTEKGKDVELRCDPISGHTALYWYRQSLGQGLEFLIYFQGNSAPDKSGLPSDRFSAERTGGSVSTLTIQRTQQEDSAVYLCASSLTGAGELFFGEGSRLTVL.

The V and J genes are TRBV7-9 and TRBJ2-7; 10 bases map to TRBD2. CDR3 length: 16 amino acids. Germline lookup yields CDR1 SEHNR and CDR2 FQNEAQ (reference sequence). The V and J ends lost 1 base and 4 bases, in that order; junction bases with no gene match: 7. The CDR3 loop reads CASSLGESGRGYEQYF. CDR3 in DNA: TGTGCCAGCAGCTTAGGGGAGAGCGGGAGGGGGTACGAGCAGTACTTC.

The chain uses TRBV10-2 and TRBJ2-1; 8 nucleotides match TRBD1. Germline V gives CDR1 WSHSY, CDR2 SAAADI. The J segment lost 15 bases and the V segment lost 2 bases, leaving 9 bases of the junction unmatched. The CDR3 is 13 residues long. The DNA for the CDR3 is TGCGCCAGCAGTGAGCCGGGGCAGGGGGCTACGTTCTTC. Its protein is CASSEPGQGATFF.

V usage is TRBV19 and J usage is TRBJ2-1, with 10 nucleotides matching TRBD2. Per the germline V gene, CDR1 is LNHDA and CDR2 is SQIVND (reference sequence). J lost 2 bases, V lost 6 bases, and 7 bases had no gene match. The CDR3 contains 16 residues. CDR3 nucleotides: TGTGCCAGTAGCGCCGATAGCGGGAGGACCTACAATGAGCAGTTCTTC. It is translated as CASSADSGRTYNEQFF.

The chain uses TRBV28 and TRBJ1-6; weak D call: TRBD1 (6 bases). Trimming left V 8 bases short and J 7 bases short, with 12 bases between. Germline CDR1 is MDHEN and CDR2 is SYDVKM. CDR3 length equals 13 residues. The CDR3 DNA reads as TGTGCCAGCGGTTGGACAGAGAATTCACCCCTCCACTTT. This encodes CASGWTENSPLHF. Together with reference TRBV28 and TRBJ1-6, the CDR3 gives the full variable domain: DVKVTQSSRYLVKRTGEKVFLECVQDMDHENMFWYRQDPGLGLRLIYFSYDVKMKEKGDIPEGYSVSREKKERFSLILESASTNQTSMYLCASGWTENSPLHFGNGTRLTVT.

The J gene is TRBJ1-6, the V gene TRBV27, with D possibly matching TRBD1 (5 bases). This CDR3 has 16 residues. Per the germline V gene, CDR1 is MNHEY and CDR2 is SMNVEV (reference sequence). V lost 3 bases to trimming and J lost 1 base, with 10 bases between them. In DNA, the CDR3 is TGTGCCAGCAGTTTCTGGGGGGTATCCTATAATTCACCCCTCCACTTT. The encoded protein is CASSFWGVSYNSPLHF.

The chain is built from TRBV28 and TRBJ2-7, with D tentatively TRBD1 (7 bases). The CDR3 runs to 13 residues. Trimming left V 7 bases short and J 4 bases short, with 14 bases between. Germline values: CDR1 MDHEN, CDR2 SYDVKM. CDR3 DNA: TGTGCCAGCAAAGAGGAGGGGGCGTACGAGCAGTACTTC. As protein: CASKEEGAYEQYF.

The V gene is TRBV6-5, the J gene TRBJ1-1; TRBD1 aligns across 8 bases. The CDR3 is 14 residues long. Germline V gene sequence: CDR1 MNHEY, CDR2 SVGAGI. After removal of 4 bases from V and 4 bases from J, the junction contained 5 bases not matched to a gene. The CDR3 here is CASSFGQGPTEAFF. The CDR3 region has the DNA TGTGCCAGCAGTTTCGGACAGGGCCCCACTGAAGCTTTCTTT.

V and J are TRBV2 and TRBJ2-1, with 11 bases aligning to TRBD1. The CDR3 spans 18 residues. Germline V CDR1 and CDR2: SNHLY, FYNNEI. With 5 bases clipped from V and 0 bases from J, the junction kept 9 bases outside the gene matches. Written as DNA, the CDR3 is TGTGCCAGCAGTACCGGGACAGGGGGGCCTAGCTCCTACAATGAGCAGTTCTTC. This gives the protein CASSTGTGGPSSYNEQFF.

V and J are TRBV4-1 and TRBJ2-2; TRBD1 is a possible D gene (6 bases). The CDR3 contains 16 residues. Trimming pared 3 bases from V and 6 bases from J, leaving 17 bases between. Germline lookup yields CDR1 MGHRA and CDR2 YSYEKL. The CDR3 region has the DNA TGCGCCAGCAGCCATACGACCAGGGGTGCCGCCGGGGAGCTGTTTTTT. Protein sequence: CASSHTTRGAAGELFF.

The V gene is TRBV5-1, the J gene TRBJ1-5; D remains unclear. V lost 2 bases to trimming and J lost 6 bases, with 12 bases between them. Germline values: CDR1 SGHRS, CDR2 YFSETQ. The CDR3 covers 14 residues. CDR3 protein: CASSFGGTGQPQHF. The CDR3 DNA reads TGCGCCAGCAGCTTCGGCGGAACGGGTCAGCCCCAGCATTTT.

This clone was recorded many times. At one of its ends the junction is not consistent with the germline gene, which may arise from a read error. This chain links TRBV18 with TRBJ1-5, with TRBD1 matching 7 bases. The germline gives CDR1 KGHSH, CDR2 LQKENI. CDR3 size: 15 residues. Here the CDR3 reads CASSPQGHGNQPQHF. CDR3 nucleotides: TGTGCCAGCTCCCCACAGGGGCACGGGAATCAGCCCCAGCATTTT.

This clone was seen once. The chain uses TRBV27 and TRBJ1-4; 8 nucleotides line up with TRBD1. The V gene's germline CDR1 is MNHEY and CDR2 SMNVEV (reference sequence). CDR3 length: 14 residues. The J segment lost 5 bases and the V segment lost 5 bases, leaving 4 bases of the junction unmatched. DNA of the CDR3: TGTGCCAGCAGTGGACAGGGCTTAAATGAAAAACTGTTTTTT. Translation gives CASSGQGLNEKLFF.

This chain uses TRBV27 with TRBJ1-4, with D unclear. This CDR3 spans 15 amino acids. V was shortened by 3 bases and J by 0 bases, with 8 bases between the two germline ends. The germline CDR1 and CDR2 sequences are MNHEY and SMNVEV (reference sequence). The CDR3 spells CASSFIPATNEKLFF. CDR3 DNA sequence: TGTGCCAGCAGTTTTATACCAGCAACTAATGAAAAACTGTTTTTT.

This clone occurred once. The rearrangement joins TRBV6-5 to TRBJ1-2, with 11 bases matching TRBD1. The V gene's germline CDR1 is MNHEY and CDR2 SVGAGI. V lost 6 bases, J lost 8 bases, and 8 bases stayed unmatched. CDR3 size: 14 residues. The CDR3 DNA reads TGTGCCAGCAGAACGGGACAGGGGGTACAAGGCTACACCTTC. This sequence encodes CASRTGQGVQGYTF.

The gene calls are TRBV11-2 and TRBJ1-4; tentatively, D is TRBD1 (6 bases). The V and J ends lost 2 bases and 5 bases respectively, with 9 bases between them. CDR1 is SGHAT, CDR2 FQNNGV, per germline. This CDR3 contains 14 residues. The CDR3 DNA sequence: TGTGCCAGCAGCTTAACTACAGGGAATGAAAAACTGTTTTTT. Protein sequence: CASSLTTGNEKLFF.

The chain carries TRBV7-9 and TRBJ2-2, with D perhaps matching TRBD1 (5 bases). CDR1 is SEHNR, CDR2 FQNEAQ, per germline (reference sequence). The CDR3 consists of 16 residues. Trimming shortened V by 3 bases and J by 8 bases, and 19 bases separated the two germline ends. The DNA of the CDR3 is TGTGCCAGCAGCTTGAGCACAGGCCTCTTATCTGGGGAGCTGTTTTTT. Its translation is CASSLSTGLLSGELFF.

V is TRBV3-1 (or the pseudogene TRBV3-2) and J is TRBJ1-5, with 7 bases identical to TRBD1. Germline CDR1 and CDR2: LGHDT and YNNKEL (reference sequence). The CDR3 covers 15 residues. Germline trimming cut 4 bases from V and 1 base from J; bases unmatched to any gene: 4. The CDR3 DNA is TGTGCCAGCAGCCCAAGACAGGGAAGCAATCAGCCCCAGCATTTT. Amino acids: CASSPRQGSNQPQHF.

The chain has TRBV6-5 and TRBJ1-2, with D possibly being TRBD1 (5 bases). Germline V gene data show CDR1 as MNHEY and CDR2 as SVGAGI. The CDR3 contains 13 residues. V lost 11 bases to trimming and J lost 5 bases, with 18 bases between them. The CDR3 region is CAAAGGLDYGYTF. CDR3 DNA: TGTGCCGCAGCGGGGGGACTGGATTATGGCTACACCTTC.

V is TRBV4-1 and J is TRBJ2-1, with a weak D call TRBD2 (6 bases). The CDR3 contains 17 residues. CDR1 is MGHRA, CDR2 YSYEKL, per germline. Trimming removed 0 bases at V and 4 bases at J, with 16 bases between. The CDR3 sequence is CASSQDRGLGGYNEQFF. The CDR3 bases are TGCGCCAGCAGCCAAGATCGGGGCCTGGGGGGATACAATGAGCAGTTCTTC.

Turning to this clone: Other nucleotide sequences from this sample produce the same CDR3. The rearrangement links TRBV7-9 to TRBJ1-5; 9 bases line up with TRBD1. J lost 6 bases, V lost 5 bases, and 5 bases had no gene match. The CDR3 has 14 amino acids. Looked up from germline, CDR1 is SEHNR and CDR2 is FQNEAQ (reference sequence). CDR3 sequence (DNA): TGTGCCAGCAGCCTGACAGGGGGAGGTCAGCCCCAGCATTTT. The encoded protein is CASSLTGGGQPQHF.

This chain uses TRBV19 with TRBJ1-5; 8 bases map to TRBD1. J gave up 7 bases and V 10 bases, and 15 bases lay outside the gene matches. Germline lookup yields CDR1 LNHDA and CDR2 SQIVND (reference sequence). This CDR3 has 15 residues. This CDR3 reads CATTSGGSTGQPQHF. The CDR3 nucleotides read TGTGCCACCACATCAGGGGGCTCAACGGGACAGCCCCAGCATTTT.

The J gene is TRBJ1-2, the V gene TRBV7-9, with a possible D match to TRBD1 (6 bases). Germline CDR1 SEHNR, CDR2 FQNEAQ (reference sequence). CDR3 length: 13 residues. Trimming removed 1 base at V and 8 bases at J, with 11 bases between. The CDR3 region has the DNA TGTGCCAGCAGCTTAGTTCCAGGGGTGGGCTACACCTTC. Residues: CASSLVPGVGYTF.

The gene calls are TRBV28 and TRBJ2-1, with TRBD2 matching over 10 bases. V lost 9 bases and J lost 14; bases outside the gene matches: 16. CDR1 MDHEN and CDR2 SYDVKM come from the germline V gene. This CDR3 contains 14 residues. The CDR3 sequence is CASRGGLATPQKFF. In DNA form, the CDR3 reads TGTGCCAGTAGAGGGGGACTAGCGACCCCCCAGAAGTTCTTC.

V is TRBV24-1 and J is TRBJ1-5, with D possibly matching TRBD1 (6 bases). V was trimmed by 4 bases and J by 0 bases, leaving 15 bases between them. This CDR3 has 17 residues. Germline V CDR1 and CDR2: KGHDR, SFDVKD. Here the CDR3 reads CATSETTGLNSNQPQHF. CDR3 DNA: TGTGCCACCAGTGAAACGACAGGCCTAAATAGCAATCAGCCCCAGCATTTT.

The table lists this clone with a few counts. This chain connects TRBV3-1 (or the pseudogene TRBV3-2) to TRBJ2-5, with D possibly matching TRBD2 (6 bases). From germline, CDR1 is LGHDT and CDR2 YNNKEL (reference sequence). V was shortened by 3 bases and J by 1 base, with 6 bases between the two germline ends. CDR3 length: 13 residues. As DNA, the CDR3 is TGTGCCAGCAGCCAGGGGGGCCAAGAGACCCAGTACTTC. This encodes CASSQGGQETQYF.